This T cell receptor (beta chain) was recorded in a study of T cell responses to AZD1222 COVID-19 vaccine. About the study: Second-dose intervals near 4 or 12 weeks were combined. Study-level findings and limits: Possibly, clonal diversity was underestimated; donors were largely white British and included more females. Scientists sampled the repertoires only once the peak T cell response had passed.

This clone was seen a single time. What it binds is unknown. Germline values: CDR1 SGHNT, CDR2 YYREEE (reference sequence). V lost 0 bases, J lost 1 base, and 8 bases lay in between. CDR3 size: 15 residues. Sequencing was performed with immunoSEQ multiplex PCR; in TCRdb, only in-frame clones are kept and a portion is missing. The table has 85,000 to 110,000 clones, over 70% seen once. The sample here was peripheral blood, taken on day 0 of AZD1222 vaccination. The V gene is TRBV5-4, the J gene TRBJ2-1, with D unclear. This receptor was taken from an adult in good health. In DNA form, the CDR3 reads TGTGCCAGCAGCTTGGGTTTAGTTTCCTACAATGAGCAGTTCTTC. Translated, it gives CASSLGLVSYNEQFF.